This T cell receptor beta chain was recovered during a study of PD-1 blockade in classical Hodgkin lymphoma. Sequencing was performed with immunoSEQ multiplex PCR; in TCRdb, only in-frame clones are kept and a portion is missing. Found here are over 90,000 clones, about 91% of them singletons; the top ten hold about 10%. Remarks on this clone: Its specificity is not known.

Study results and caveats: Exclusion applied to patients who initiated nivolumab less than 1 year following ASCT.

Each and every patient relapsed after autologous stem cell transplantation, and patients got differing brentuximab vedotin exposure. With 4 bases removed from V and 3 bases from J, the gap between germline ends came to 7 bases. Germline V gene lookup returns CDR1 MGHDK and CDR2 SYGVNS. The CDR3 has 12 residues. The chain carries TRBV25-1 and TRBJ2-7; D call uncertain. The TCR sequence derives from a human donor with classical Hodgkin lymphoma. This specimen was peripheral blood mononuclear cells (PBMCs), taken before the second cycle of nivolumab. The CDR3 is CASSGDVYEQYF. CDR3 nucleotides: TGTGCCAGCAGTGGGGATGTCTACGAGCAGTACTTC.